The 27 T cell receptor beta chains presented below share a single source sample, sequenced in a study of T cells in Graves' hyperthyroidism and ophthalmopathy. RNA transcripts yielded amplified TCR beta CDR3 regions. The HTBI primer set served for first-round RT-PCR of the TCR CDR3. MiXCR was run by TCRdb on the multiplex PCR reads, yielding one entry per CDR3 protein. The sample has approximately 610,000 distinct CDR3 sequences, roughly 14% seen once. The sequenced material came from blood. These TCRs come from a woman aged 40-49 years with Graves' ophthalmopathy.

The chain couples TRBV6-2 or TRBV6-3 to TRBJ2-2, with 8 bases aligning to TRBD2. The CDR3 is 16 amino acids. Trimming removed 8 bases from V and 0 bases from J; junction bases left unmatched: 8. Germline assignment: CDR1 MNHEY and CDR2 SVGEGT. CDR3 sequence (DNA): TGTGCCAGCTCACCGGAAGCGGGAGCGAACACCGGGGAGCTGTTTTTT. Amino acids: CASSPEAGANTGELFF.

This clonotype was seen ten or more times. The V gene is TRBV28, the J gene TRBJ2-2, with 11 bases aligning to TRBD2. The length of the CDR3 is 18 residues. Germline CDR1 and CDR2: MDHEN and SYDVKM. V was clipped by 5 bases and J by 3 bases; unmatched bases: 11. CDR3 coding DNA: TGTGCCAGCAGTCCACGGCCTGGGACTAGCGGACACACCGGGGAGCTGTTTTTT. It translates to CASSPRPGTSGHTGELFF. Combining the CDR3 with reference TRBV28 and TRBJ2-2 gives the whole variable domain DVKVTQSSRYLVKRTGEKVFLECVQDMDHENMFWYRQDPGLGLRLIYFSYDVKMKEKGDIPEGYSVSREKKERFSLILESASTNQTSMYLCASSPRPGTSGHTGELFFGEGSRLTVL.

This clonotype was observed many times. The CDR3 nucleotides are TGTGCCAGCAGTGACCGGGGAAATGGCTACACCTTC. Translating it yields CASSDRGNGYTF. The rearrangement uses TRBV6-4 and TRBJ1-2; D call uncertain. Trimming cost V 2 bases and J 6 bases, with 7 bases left between them. This CDR3 region has 12 residues. Germline values: CDR1 MRHNA, CDR2 SNTAGT.

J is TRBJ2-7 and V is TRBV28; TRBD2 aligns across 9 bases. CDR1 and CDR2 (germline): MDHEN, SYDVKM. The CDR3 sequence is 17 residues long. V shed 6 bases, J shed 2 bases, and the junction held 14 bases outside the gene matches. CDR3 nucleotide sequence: TGTGCCAGCAGCCTACCCATCGGACTAGCGTATCCCTACGAGCAGTACTTC. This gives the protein CASSLPIGLAYPYEQYF.

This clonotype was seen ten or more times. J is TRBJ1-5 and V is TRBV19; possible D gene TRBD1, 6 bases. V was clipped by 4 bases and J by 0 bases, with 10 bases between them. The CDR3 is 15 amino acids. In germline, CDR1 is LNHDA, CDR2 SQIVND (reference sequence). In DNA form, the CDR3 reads TGTGCCAGTAGTACCGGGACAAATAGCAATCAGCCCCAGCATTTT. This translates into CASSTGTNSNQPQHF.

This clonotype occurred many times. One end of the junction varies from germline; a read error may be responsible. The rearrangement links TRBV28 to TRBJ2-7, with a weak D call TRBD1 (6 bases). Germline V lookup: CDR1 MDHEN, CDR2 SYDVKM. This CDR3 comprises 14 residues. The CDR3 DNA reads TGTGCCAGCATTCCAACAGGGACCTCCCACGAGCAGTACTTC. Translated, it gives CASIPTGTSHEQYF.

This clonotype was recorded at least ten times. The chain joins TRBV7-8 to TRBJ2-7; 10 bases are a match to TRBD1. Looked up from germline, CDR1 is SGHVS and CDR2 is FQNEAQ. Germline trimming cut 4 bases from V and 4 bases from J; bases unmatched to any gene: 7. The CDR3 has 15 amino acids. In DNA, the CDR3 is TGTGCCAGCAGCTACCCGGGACAGGGGATGTACGAGCAGTACTTC. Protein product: CASSYPGQGMYEQYF.

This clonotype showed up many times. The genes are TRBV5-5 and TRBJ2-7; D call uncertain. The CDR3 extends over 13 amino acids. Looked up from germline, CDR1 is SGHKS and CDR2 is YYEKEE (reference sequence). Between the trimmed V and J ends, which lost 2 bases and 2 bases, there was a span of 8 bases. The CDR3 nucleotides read TGTGCCAGCAGCTTCATCAGCCCCTACGAGCAGTACTTC. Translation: CASSFISPYEQYF.

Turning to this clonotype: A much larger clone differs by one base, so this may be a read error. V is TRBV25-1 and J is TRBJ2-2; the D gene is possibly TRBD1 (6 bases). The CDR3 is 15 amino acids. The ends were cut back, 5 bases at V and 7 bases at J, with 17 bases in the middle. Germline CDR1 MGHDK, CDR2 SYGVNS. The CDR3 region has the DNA TGTGCCAGCAGTAAATCTGGGGGCAGTATCGGGGAGCTGTTTTTT. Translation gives CASSKSGGSIGELFF.

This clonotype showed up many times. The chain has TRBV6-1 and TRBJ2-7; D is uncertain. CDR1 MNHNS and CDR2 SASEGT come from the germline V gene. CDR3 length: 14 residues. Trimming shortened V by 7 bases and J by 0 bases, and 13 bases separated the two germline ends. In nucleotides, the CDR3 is TGTGCCAGCAAGACGGGTTCCAGCTCCTACGAGCAGTACTTC. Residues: CASKTGSSSYEQYF.

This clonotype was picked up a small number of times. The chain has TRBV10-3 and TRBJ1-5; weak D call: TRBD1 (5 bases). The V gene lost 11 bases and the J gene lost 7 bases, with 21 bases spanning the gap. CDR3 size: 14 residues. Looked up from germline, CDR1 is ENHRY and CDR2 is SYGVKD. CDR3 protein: CASQEGREGQPQHF. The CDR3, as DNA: TGTGCCTCCCAGGAGGGGAGGGAGGGCCAGCCCCAGCATTTT.

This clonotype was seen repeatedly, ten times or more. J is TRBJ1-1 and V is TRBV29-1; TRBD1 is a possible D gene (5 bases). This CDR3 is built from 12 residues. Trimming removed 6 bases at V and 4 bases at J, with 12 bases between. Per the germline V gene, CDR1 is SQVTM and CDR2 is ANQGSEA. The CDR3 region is CSVRGGSTEAFF. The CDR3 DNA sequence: TGCAGCGTCCGCGGGGGGAGCACTGAAGCTTTCTTT.

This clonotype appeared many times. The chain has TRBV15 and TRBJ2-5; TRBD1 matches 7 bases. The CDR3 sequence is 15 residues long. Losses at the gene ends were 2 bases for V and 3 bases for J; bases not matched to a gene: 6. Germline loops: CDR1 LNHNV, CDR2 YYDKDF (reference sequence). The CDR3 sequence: CATSRMDRSEETQYF. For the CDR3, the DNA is TGTGCCACCAGCAGAATGGACAGGTCCGAAGAGACCCAGTACTTC. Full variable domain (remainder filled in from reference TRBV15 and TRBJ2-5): DAMVIQNPRYQVTQFGKPVTLSCSQTLNHNVMYWYQQKSSQAPKLLFHYYDKDFNNEADTPDNFQSRRPNTSFCFLDIRSPGLGDTAMYLCATSRMDRSEETQYFGPGTRLLVL.

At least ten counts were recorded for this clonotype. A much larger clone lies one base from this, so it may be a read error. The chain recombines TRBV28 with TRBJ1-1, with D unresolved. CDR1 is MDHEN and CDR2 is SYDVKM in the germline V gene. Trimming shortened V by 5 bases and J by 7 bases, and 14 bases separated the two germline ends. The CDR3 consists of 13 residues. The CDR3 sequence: CASSPLSQIEAFF. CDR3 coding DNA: TGTGCCAGCAGTCCGCTATCACAGATTGAAGCTTTCTTT.

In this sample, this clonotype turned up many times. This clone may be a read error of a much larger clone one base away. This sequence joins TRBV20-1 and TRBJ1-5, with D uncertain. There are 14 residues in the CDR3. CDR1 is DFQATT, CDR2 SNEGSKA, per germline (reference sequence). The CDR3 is CSARGIGSNQPRHF. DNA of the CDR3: TGCAGTGCTAGAGGGATCGGGAGCAATCAGCCCCGGCATTTT.

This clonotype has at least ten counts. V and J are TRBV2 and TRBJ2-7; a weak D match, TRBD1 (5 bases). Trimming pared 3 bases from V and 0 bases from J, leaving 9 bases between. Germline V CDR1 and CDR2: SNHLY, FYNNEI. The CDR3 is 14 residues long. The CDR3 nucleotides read TGTGCCAGCAGTGAGGAGACAGTCTCCTACGAGCAGTACTTC. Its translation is CASSEETVSYEQYF.

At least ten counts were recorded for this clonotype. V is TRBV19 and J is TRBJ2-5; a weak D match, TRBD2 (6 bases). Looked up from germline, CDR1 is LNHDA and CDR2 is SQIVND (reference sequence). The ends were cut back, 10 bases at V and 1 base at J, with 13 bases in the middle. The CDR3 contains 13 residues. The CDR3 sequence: CATHPAGQETQYF. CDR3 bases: TGTGCCACCCACCCAGCGGGCCAAGAGACCCAGTACTTC. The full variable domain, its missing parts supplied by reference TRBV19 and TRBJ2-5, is DGGITQSPKYLFRKEGQNVTLSCEQNLNHDAMYWYRQDPGQGLRLIYYSQIVNDFQKGDIAEGYSVSREKKESFPLTVTSAQKNPTAFYLCATHPAGQETQYFGPGTRLLVL.

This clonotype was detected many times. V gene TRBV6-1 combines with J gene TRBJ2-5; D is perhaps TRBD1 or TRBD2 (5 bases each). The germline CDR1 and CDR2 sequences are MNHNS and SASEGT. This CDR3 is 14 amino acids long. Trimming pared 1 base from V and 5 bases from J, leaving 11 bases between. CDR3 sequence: CASSEVATAETQYF. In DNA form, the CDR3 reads TGTGCCAGCAGTGAAGTAGCGACAGCGGAGACCCAGTACTTC.

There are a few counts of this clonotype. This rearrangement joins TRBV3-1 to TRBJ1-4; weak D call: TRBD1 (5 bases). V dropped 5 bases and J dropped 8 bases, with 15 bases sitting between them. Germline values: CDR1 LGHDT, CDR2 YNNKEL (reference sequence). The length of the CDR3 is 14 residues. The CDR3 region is CASSYRTAGEKLFF. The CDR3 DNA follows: TGTGCCAGCAGCTACAGGACCGCGGGGGAAAAACTGTTTTTT.

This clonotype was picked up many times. CDR3 bases: TGCAGTGCTAGAGTCGTTACAGGGGCGGATCAGCCCCAGCATTTT. As protein: CSARVVTGADQPQHF. This chain links TRBV20-1 with TRBJ1-5, with 7 bases identical to TRBD1. The CDR3 is 15 residues long. Germline V gene sequence: CDR1 DFQATT, CDR2 SNEGSKA (reference sequence). Trimming cost V 1 base and J 5 bases; bases outside gene matches: 8.

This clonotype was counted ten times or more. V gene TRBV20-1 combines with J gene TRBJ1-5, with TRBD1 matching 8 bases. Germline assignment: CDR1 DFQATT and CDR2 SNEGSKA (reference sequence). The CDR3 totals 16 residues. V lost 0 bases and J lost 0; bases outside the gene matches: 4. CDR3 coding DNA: TGCAGTGCTAGAGAAGACAGGGGATATAGCAATCAGCCCCAGCATTTT. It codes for CSAREDRGYSNQPQHF.

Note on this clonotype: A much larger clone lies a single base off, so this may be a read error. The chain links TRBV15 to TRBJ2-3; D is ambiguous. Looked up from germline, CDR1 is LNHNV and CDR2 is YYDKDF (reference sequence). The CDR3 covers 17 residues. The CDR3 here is CPTSRDRLPWSTDTQYF. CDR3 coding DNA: TGTCCCACCAGCAGAGATAGGCTTCCCTGGAGCACAGATACGCAGTATTTT. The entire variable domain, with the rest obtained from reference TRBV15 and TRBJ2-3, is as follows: DAMVIQNPRYQVTQFGKPVTLSCSQTLNHNVMYWYQQKSSQAPKLLFHYYDKDFNNEADTPDNFQSRRPNTSFCFLDIRSPGLGDTAMYLCPTSRDRLPWSTDTQYFGPGTRLTVL.

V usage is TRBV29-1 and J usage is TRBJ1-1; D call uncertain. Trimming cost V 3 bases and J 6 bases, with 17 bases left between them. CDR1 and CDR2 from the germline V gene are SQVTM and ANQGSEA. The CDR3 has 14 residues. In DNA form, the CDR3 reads TGCAGCGTTGATTCGGCCACCCTTTGGGCTGAAGCTTTCTTT. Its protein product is CSVDSATLWAEAFF.

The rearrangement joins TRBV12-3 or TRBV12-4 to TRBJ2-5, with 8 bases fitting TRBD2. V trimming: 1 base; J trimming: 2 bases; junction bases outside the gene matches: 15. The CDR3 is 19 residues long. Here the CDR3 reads CASSLDGRARSSPQETQYF. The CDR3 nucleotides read TGTGCCAGCAGTTTAGACGGGAGGGCCCGGTCGTCACCGCAAGAGACCCAGTACTTC.

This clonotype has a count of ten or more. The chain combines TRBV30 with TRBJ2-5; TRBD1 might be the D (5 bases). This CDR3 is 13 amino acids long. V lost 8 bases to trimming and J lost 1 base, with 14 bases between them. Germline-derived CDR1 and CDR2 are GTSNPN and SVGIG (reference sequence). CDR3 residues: CARRKGPQETQYF. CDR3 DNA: TGTGCCCGAAGGAAGGGGCCCCAAGAGACCCAGTACTTC.

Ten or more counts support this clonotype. CDR3 region: CASSYSARFGPITYEQYF. In nucleotides, the CDR3 is TGTGCCAGCAGTTACTCCGCCAGGTTTGGACCAATTACCTACGAGCAGTACTTC. This chain uses TRBV6-2 or TRBV6-3 with TRBJ2-7; D gene uncertain. Trimming shortened V by 0 bases and J by 2 bases, and 20 bases separated the two germline ends. Looked up from germline, CDR1 is MNHEY and CDR2 is SVGEGT. CDR3 size: 18 residues.

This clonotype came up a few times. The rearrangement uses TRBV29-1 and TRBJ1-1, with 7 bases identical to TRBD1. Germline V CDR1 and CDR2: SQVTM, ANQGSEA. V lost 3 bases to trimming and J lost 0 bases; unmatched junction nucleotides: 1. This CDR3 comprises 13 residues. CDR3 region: CSVEDRLNTEAFF. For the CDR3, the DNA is TGCAGCGTTGAGGACAGGTTGAACACTGAAGCTTTCTTT.